The next 17 T cell receptor beta chains were all read from a single sample in a study of cytomegalovirus exposure and HLA in healthy donors. It was with 60 Vbeta and 13 Jbeta primers that the PCR ran. Clones were read by immunoSEQ multiplex PCR, and TCRdb kept only the in-frame ones, dropping some. The sample contains about 160,000 clones, 80% to 90% of which appear only once. Sequencing was carried out using PBMCs. These receptors were obtained from a woman in her 30s in good health and CMV-seropositive.

The chain employs TRBV5-1 and TRBJ2-5; possibly TRBD2 for D (5 bases). Germline loops: CDR1 SGHRS, CDR2 YFSETQ. Trimming removed 5 bases at V and 5 bases at J, with 16 bases between. CDR3 size: 14 residues. CDR3 coding DNA: TGCGCCAGCAGTCCACTAGGCCCCAGGGAGACCCAGTACTTC. Translated, it gives CASSPLGPRETQYF.

V is TRBV19 and J is TRBJ1-4; no reliable D call. The V gene's germline CDR1 is LNHDA and CDR2 SQIVND (reference sequence). V shed 2 bases and J shed 10 bases, with 8 bases lying between them. The CDR3 has 12 residues. The CDR3 DNA reads as TGTGCCAGTAGTATAACGCGGGGAAAACTGTTTTTT. Translation: CASSITRGKLFF.

The rearrangement joins TRBV5-1 to TRBJ2-5; 7 positions agree with TRBD1. Germline V CDR1 and CDR2: SGHRS, YFSETQ. CDR3 size: 13 residues. V lost 4 bases, J lost 5 bases, and 5 bases stayed unmatched. CDR3 nucleotides: TGCGCCAGCAGCCCGGGACAGCTCGAGACCCAGTACTTC. It is translated as CASSPGQLETQYF.

V and J are TRBV5-4 and TRBJ1-2; 9 nucleotides match TRBD1. The length of the CDR3 is 16 residues. Per germline, CDR1 SGHNT and CDR2 YYREEE (reference sequence). The J segment lost 4 bases and the V segment lost 0 bases, leaving 7 bases of the junction unmatched. The CDR3 DNA reads as TGTGCCAGCAGCTTGGAATTGGGACAGGGTCCCTATGGCTACACCTTC. It codes for CASSLELGQGPYGYTF.

This chain uses TRBV11-2 with TRBJ2-3; possible D gene TRBD1, 5 bases. Trimming took off 1 base at V and 3 bases at J, with 17 bases between the two ends. The CDR3 spans 17 residues. Germline loops: CDR1 SGHAT, CDR2 FQNNGV. The CDR3 region has the DNA TGTGCCAGCAGCTTAGTAGGGCAGGGTCGAGGAACAGATACGCAGTATTTT. Translated, it gives CASSLVGQGRGTDTQYF.

This chain joins TRBV27 and TRBJ1-6; 11 bases are shared with TRBD1. The CDR3 has 15 amino acids. V was pared by 6 bases and J by 9 bases, with 7 bases of the junction left unmatched. Germline assignment: CDR1 MNHEY and CDR2 SMNVEV (reference sequence). CDR3 amino acids: CASRTDRGQVSPLHF. CDR3 nucleotide sequence: TGTGCCAGCAGAACGGACAGGGGGCAAGTTTCACCCCTCCACTTT.

The sample holds a few counts of this clone. This chain links TRBV4-3 with TRBJ1-4; D perhaps matches TRBD1 (5 bases). The length of the CDR3 is 17 residues. The germline V and J ends were trimmed by 1 base and 5 bases, with 17 bases remaining between them. The germline CDR1 and CDR2 sequences are LGHNA and YSLEER. In nucleotides, the CDR3 is TGCGCCAGCAGCCAAGCAGGGCGGAGGGAACAAAATGAAAAACTGTTTTTT. Translating it yields CASSQAGRREQNEKLFF.

The V gene is TRBV9, the J gene TRBJ2-1; D is undetermined. V lost 4 bases to trimming and J lost 4 bases, with 12 bases between them. The CDR3 loop spans 14 amino acids. Germline CDR1 and CDR2: SGDLS and YYNGEE. The CDR3 loop reads CASSPSSRYNEQFF. The DNA of the CDR3 is TGTGCCAGCAGCCCCTCCAGCAGGTACAATGAGCAGTTCTTC.

The chain is built from TRBV5-5 and TRBJ2-5; 12 nucleotides align to TRBD2. Unmatched junction bases numbered 7, after V lost 0 bases and J lost 4 bases. The CDR3 length is 17 residues. CDR1 is SGHKS, CDR2 YYEKEE, per germline (reference sequence). The CDR3 loop reads CASSLASGGAWGETQYF. The DNA of the CDR3 is TGTGCCAGCAGCTTGGCTAGCGGGGGGGCCTGGGGAGAGACCCAGTACTTC.

A few counts support this clone. The chain employs TRBV6-6 and TRBJ1-2; TRBD1 aligns across 9 bases. V was pared by 6 bases and J by 8 bases, with 10 bases of the junction left unmatched. The germline V gene encodes CDR1 MNHNY and CDR2 SVGAGI (reference sequence). The CDR3 is 14 residues long. The CDR3 loop is CASRSGTGLGGYTF. In nucleotides, the CDR3 is TGTGCCAGCAGATCCGGGACAGGGCTTGGGGGCTACACCTTC.

The chain carries TRBV10-3 and TRBJ1-1, with a weak D call TRBD1 (5 bases). V was cut by 6 bases and J by 2 bases, with 19 bases left in between. This CDR3 spans 16 amino acids. CDR1 ENHRY and CDR2 SYGVKD come from the germline V gene. The CDR3 bases are TGTGCCATCAGCTACACAGGCGCCCCTGTTAACACTGAAGCTTTCTTT. Its protein product is CAISYTGAPVNTEAFF.

This clone was seen only a few times. Other DNA sequences of this sample code for an identical CDR3. The J gene is TRBJ2-7, the V gene TRBV7-8; no definite D call. The CDR3 totals 13 residues. The V end was cut by 7 bases, the J end by 2 bases, with 12 bases between. Looked up from germline, CDR1 is SGHVS and CDR2 is FQNEAQ. CDR3 nucleotide sequence: TGTGCCAGCAAGCAAAAGCCGGCCTACGAGCAGTACTTC. Encoded protein: CASKQKPAYEQYF.

This rearrangement joins TRBV2 to TRBJ2-5; D possibly corresponds to TRBD1 (6 bases). Germline assignment: CDR1 SNHLY and CDR2 FYNNEI. CDR3 length: 15 amino acids. Trimming took 3 bases from V and 2 from J, leaving 13 bases between them. This chain's CDR3 is CASSDRGQPQETQYF. The CDR3 DNA reads as TGTGCCAGCAGTGACCGGGGACAACCGCAAGAGACCCAGTACTTC.

V usage is TRBV7-9 and J usage is TRBJ1-5; 10 bases match TRBD1. The V gene end was trimmed by 0 bases and the J gene end by 8 bases; junction bases not matched to a gene: 4. Germline V CDR1 and CDR2: SEHNR, FQNEAQ (reference sequence). The CDR3 sequence is 15 residues long. The CDR3 nucleotides read TGTGCCAGCAGCTTAGCTGGGACAGGGGAGAAGCCCCAGCATTTT. Protein product: CASSLAGTGEKPQHF.

The J gene is TRBJ2-1, the V gene TRBV9, with D tentatively TRBD1 (6 bases). This CDR3 spans 16 amino acids. V shed 4 bases and J shed 3 bases, with 17 bases lying between them. Germline loops: CDR1 SGDLS, CDR2 YYNGEE. DNA for the CDR3: TGTGCCAGCAGCCCCCAAGAGGGGGACGACTACAATGAGCAGTTCTTC. Translating gives CASSPQEGDDYNEQFF.

Only one count was recorded for this clone. The chain joins TRBV9 to TRBJ2-7, with 10 bases fitting TRBD1. The germline CDR1 and CDR2 sequences are SGDLS and YYNGEE. The CDR3 is 15 residues long. Unmatched junction bases numbered 2, after V lost 1 base and J lost 1 base. Written as DNA, the CDR3 is TGTGCCAGCAGCGTAACGGGACAGGGGTCCTACGAGCAGTACTTC. Its protein product is CASSVTGQGSYEQYF.

This clone showed up just once. The chain couples TRBV6-6 to TRBJ2-7; 9 bases align to TRBD1. The CDR3 has 15 residues. Germline V CDR1 and CDR2: MNHNY, SVGAGI (reference sequence). Trimming cost V 2 bases and J 2 bases; bases outside gene matches: 4. The CDR3 nucleotides are TGTGCCAGCAGTTACGGACAGGGGTCGACCTACGAGCAGTACTTC. Translating gives CASSYGQGSTYEQYF.